These T cell receptor beta chains were read from a single sample in a study of T cell repertoires and Cas9 in healthy adults. TCRdb's table, derived via immunoSEQ multiplex PCR, lists solely in-frame clones and lacks some. The profile shows tens of thousands of clones, around 90% of them singletons. Sequencing input: CD4+ effector T cells (CD127+, CD25-, CD137-, CD154-) from PBMCs; culture status not recorded. Receptors were obtained from a human donor in good health. Each CDR3 is given with its conserved first and last residue. D genes are given only for firm matches. The size field is filled for only some rows; it gives once, few, many or a size class.

D,V,J,length,size,CDR3,DNA
.,TRBV9,TRBJ1-2,15,.,CASSVEAGRGSGYTF,TGTGCCAGCAGCGTAGAAGCCGGCAGGGGCAGTGGCTACACCTTC
TRBD1,TRBV9,TRBJ1-3,15,few,CASSDQGGSGNTIYF,TGTGCCAGCAGCGACCAGGGGGGCTCTGGAAACACCATATATTTT
.,TRBV6-5,TRBJ1-1,12,.,CASSRTGTEAFF,TGTGCCAGCAGTCGAACAGGGACGGAAGCTTTCTTT
.,TRBV29-1,TRBJ2-6,15,.,CSVRAGSTGANVLTF,TGCAGCGTTCGGGCAGGCTCTACTGGGGCCAACGTCCTGACTTTC
TRBD1,TRBV7-2,TRBJ1-2,16,.,CASSLGDRKPNYGYTF,TGTGCCAGCAGCTTAGGGGACAGGAAACCTAACTATGGCTACACCTTC
.,TRBV19,TRBJ1-2,16,.,CASKSGGRGMNYGYTF,TGTGCCAGTAAGAGTGGGGGTCGGGGGATGAACTATGGCTACACCTTC
.,TRBV7-9,TRBJ1-1,14,.,CASSREGGPTEAFF,TGTGCCAGCAGTCGGGAGGGGGGGCCCACTGAAGCTTTCTTT
TRBD1,TRBV7-2,TRBJ2-4,13,.,CASNNFEQGPQYF,TGTGCCAGCAACAACTTCGAACAGGGGCCTCAGTACTTC
TRBD1,TRBV4-2,TRBJ2-3,15,.,CASRGTGSRTDTQYF,TGTGCCAGCCGGGGGACAGGGTCCCGCACAGATACGCAGTATTTT
.,TRBV28,TRBJ1-2,10,.,CASSNYGYTF,TGTGCCAGCAGTAACTATGGCTACACCTTC
.,TRBV11-2,TRBJ2-3,16,once,CATRGSSRMSADTQYF,TGTGCCACCCGGGGGTCTAGCCGGATGTCGGCAGATACGCAGTATTTT
.,TRBV11-2,TRBJ2-5,14,once,CASSFQGGEETQYF,TGTGCCAGCAGCTTTCAGGGGGGAGAGGAGACCCAGTACTTC
TRBD2,TRBV19,TRBJ2-5,14,.,CASRISGKAGTQYF,TGTGCCAGTAGAATTAGCGGGAAGGCGGGGACCCAGTACTTC
TRBD2,TRBV15,TRBJ2-3,17,.,CATSRGGSSGLPDTQYF,TGTGCCACCAGCAGAGGTGGGTCTAGCGGCTTACCAGATACGCAGTATTTT
.,TRBV7-3,TRBJ2-2,15,.,CASSLMLGGTGELFF,TGTGCCAGCAGCTTAATGTTGGGGGGCACCGGGGAGCTGTTTTTT
.,TRBV11-3,TRBJ2-5,11,.,CASSRGETQYF,TGTGCCAGCAGCCGAGGGGAGACCCAGTACTTC
.,TRBV4-3,TRBJ2-3,13,.,CASSQGGRDTQYF,TGCGCCAGCAGCCAAGGGGGCAGGGATACGCAGTATTTT
TRBD2,TRBV7-8,TRBJ2-3,14,.,CATTFSGGTDTQYF,TGTGCCACCACTTTCAGCGGGGGCACAGATACGCAGTATTTT
.,TRBV9,TRBJ1-5,13,.,CASSVGTDQPQHF,TGTGCCAGCAGCGTAGGGACAGATCAGCCCCAGCATTTT
.,TRBV6-5,TRBJ2-2,15,.,CASSRVTHFTGELFF,TGTGCCAGCAGTAGGGTGACCCATTTCACCGGGGAGCTGTTTTTT
TRBD1,TRBV2,TRBJ1-5,16,.,CASRGPGTGGYQPQHF,TGTGCCAGCAGGGGCCCAGGGACAGGGGGCTATCAGCCCCAGCATTTT
TRBD1,TRBV7-3,TRBJ1-5,13,.,CASSLDRTQPQHF,TGTGCCAGCAGCTTGGACAGGACTCAGCCCCAGCATTTT
.,TRBV2,TRBJ1-1,12,.,CASTTRFTEAFF,TGTGCCAGCACTACGAGATTCACTGAAGCTTTCTTT
TRBD2,TRBV27,TRBJ2-3,17,.,CASSLSRRGGFTDTQYF,TGTGCCAGCAGTTTATCCCGTCGGGGGGGCTTCACAGATACGCAGTATTTT
TRBD1,TRBV28,TRBJ2-1,15,.,CASTTGGQGRYEQFF,TGTGCCAGCACCACTGGGGGACAGGGTCGCTATGAGCAGTTCTTC
TRBD1,TRBV10-3,TRBJ2-2,17,.,CAISERGQVVLTGELFF,TGTGCCATCAGTGAGAGGGGACAGGTGGTTTTAACCGGGGAGCTGTTTTTT
TRBD1,TRBV5-4,TRBJ1-6,14,.,CASSTGQGDSPLHF,TGTGCCAGCAGCACGGGACAGGGCGATTCACCCCTCCACTTT
.,TRBV4-3,TRBJ2-2,18,.,CASSQGHGGARHTGELFF,TGCGCCAGCAGCCAAGGACACGGGGGTGCGAGACACACCGGGGAGCTGTTTTTT